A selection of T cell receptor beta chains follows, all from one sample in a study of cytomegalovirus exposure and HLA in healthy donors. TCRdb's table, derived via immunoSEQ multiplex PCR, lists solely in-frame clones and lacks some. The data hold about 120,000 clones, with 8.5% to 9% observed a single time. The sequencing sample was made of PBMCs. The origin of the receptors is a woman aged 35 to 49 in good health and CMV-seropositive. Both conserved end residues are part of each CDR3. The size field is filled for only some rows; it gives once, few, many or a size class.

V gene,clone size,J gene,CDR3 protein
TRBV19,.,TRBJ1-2,CASIPGGARANYGYTF
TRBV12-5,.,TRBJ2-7,CASGLGQGRYEQYF
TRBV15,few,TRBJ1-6,CATSRASGSPLHF
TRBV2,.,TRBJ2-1,CASRDLGSHNEQFF
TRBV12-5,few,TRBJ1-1,CASGLEPGVAEAFF
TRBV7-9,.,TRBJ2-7,CASSPPDRVDEQYF
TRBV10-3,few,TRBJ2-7,CAISEGTLGSEQYF
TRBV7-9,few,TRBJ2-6,CASSLAQATGANVLTF
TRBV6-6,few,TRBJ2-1,CASSLTSGPSGFF
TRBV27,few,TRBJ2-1,CASSLILAGHNEQFF
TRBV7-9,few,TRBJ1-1,CASSVYRALNTKAFF
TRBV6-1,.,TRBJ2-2,CASNGRTGELFF
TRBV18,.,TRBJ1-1,CASSPGGKNTEAFF
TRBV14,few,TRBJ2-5,CASSRTGVILQETQYF
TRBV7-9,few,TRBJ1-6,CASGPERPLHF
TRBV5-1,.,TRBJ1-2,CASSWLTGQDYGYTF
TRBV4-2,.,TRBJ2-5,CASSQDSGALIQYF
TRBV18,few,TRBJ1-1,CASSPGTVNTEAFF
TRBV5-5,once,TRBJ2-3,CASSAAGGTDTQYF
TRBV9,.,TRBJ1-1,CASSVRQGVNTEAFF
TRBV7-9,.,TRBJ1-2,CASSFGQGNYGYTF
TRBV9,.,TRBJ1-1,CASSLRGERTEAFF
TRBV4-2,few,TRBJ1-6,CASSQPGQPNSPLHF
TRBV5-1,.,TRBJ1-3,CASRAGGDLSGNTIYF
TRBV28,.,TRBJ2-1,CASSLLGLGGNEQFF
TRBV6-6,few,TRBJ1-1,CASSWDRADTEAFF
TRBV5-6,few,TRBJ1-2,CVSSLDRQGSYGYTF
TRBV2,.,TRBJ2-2,CASRDRALGELFF
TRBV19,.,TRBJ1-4,CASSQRTGENEKLFF
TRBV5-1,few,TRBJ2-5,CASSSRGRETQYF
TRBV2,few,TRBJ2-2,CASSETLANTGELFF
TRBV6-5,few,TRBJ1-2,CASSYSYREGYTF
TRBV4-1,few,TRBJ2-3,CASSQEGKAGTGLTDTQYF
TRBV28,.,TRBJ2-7,CASSFREGYSYEQYF
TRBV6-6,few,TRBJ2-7,CASSYDGRGTYEQYF
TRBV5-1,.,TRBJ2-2,CASSLGLGGNTGELFF
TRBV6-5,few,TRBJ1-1,CASSKTGTEAFF
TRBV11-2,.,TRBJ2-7,CASSSTGTSYEQYF
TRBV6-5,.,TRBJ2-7,CASSYELGGNPYEQYF
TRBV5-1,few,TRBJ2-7,CASSLVIGTEVNEQYF
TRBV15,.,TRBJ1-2,CAPSRPSTGYGYTF
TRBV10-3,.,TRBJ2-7,CAISPPGAERSYEQYF
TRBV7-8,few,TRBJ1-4,CASSLGGRGKLFF
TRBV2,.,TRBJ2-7,CASFRGTGISEQYF
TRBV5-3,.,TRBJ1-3,CARSLGGLDTIYF
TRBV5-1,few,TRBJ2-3,CASSPGTPTTDTQYF
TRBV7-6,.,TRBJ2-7,CASSSGLAGYDEQYF
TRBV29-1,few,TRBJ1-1,CSLRQGGNTEAFF